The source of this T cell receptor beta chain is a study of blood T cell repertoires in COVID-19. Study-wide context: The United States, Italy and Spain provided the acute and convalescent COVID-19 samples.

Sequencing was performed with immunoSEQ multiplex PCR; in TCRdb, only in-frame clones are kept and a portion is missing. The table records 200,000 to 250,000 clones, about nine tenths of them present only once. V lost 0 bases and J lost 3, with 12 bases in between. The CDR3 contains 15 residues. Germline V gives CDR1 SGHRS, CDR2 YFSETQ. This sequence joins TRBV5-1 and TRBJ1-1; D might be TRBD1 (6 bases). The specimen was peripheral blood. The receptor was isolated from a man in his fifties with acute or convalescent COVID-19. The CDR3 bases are TGCGCCAGCAGCTTGGGGTCAGGGGTGCACACTGAAGCTTTCTTT. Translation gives CASSLGSGVHTEAFF.